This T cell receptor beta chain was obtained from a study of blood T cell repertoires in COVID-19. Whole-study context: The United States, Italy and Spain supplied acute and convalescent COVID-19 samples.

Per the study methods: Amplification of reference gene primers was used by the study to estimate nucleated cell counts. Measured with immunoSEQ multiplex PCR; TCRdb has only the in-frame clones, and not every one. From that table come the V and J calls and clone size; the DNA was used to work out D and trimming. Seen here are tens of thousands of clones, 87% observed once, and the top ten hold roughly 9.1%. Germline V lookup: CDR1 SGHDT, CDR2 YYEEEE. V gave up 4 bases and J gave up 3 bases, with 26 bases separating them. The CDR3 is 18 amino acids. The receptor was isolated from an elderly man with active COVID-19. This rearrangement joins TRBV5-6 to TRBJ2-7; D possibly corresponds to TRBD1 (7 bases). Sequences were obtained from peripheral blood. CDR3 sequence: CASSHYDRDLISGYEQYF. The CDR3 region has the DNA TGTGCCAGCAGCCATTATGACAGGGACCTTATTAGCGGCTACGAGCAGTACTTC.